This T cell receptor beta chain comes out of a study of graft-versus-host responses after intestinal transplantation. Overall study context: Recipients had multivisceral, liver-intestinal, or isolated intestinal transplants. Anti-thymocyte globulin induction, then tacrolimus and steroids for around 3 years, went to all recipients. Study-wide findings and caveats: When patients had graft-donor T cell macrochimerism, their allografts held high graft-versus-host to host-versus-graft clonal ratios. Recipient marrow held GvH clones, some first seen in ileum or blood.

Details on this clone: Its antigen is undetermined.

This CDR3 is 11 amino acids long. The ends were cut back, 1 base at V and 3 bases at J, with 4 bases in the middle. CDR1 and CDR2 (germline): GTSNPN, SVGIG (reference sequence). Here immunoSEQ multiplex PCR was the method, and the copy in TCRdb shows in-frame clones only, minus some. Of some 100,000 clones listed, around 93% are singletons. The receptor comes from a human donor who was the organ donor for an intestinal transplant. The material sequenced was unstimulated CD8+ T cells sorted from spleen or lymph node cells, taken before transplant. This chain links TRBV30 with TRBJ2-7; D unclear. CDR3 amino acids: CAWSAYYEQYF. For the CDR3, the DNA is TGTGCCTGGAGTGCCTACTACGAGCAGTACTTC.